This T cell receptor (beta chain) was sequenced in a study of glioma-infiltrating T cells after dendritic cell vaccination. As to time point: after dendritic cell vaccination, including at tumor progression/relapse. Selection required adequate fresh-frozen tumor tissue plus more than two years' survival data. Data came from immunoSEQ multiplex PCR; TCRdb stores just in-frame clones and leaves some out. The sample includes approximately 85,000 clones, 85% of them seen just once. Deletions cut 10 bases from V and 5 bases from J, with 18 bases between. The V gene's germline CDR1 is MNHEY and CDR2 SVGAGI. The length of the CDR3 is 14 residues.

The chain uses TRBV6-5 and TRBJ2-1; D possibly corresponds to TRBD2 (6 bases). The sequences come from blood, collected after dendritic cell vaccination. This clonotype originated in a human donor with glioblastoma. CDR3 nucleotides: TGTGCCATCAAGCCGACTAGAGACCACAATGAGCAGTTCTTC. Translating gives CAIKPTRDHNEQFF.